The 14 T cell receptor beta chains in this list originate from one sample, sequenced in a study of T cell changes during pregnancy in multiple sclerosis. TCRdb's copy holds only in-frame clones and misses some; the assay was immunoSEQ multiplex PCR. There are just under 85,000 clones in the sample; 91% occur only once, and approximately 2.5% lies in the top ten. The specimen was peripheral blood, collected in the first trimester of pregnancy. These receptors all stem from a female donor with multiple sclerosis, enrolled in a pregnancy study.

This clone was seen once. The CDR3 reads CASRPRGSYEQYF. In nucleotides, the CDR3 is TGTGCCAGCAGACCCAGGGGGAGCTACGAGCAGTACTTC. V and J are TRBV6-5 and TRBJ2-7; TRBD1 matches 7 bases. The CDR3 spans 13 residues. With 6 bases clipped from V and 3 bases from J, the junction kept 5 bases outside the gene matches. Germline V gene lookup returns CDR1 MNHEY and CDR2 SVGAGI.

The rearrangement joins TRBV27 to TRBJ2-7, with a tentative D call TRBD1 (5 bases). Trimming removed 4 bases at V and 5 bases at J, with 15 bases between. Germline V gene sequence: CDR1 MNHEY, CDR2 SMNVEV (reference sequence). The CDR3 has 14 amino acids. CDR3 nucleotides: TGTGCCAGCAGTTGGGGTCAGGGTCCCAACGAGCAGTACTTC. Amino acid sequence: CASSWGQGPNEQYF.

This clone was recorded a few times. The chain carries TRBV30 and TRBJ1-1, with D perhaps TRBD1 (5 bases). Per the germline V gene, CDR1 is GTSNPN and CDR2 is SVGIG (reference sequence). The CDR3 consists of 11 residues. V lost 5 bases and J 7 bases, leaving 11 bases between the germline ends. The CDR3 nucleotides read TGTGCCTGGTACCCGGGACTTGAAGCTTTCTTT. This encodes CAWYPGLEAFF. The full variable domain, its missing parts supplied by reference TRBV30 and TRBJ1-1, is SQTIHQWPATLVQPVGSPLSLECTVEGTSNPNLYWYRQAAGRGLQLLFYSVGIGQISSEVPQNLSASRPQDRQFILSSKKLLLSDSGFYLCAWYPGLEAFFGQGTRLTVV.

This rearrangement joins TRBV29-1 to TRBJ1-6; D uncertain. This CDR3 is 13 amino acids long. Germline assignment: CDR1 SQVTM and CDR2 ANQGSEA. Trimming left V 5 bases short and J 1 base short, with 6 bases between. CDR3 region: CSVQLSYNSPLHF. As DNA, the CDR3 is TGCAGCGTTCAGTTGTCCTATAATTCACCCCTCCACTTT.

This chain connects TRBV11-3 to TRBJ2-7, with D tentatively TRBD2 (5 bases). This CDR3 comprises 12 residues. CDR1 SGHNT and CDR2 YENEEA come from the germline V gene. V was shortened by 0 bases and J by 6 bases, with 6 bases between the two germline ends. CDR3 nucleotide sequence: TGTGCCAGCAGCTTAGAAGGGAGCGAGCAGTACTTC. Translated, it gives CASSLEGSEQYF.

V usage is TRBV13 and J usage is TRBJ2-7; tentatively, D is TRBD1 (6 bases). The CDR3 has 14 amino acids. V lost 1 base, J lost 7 bases, and 14 bases lay in between. Germline V gene lookup returns CDR1 PRHDT and CDR2 FYEKMQ (reference sequence). CDR3 amino acids: CASSLDQQGSEQYF. The CDR3 bases are TGTGCCAGCAGCTTAGACCAACAGGGATCGGAGCAGTACTTC.

The chain recombines TRBV28 with TRBJ1-1, with 7 bases that match TRBD1. V lost 6 bases and J lost 0; bases outside the gene matches: 16. The CDR3 contains 18 residues. CDR1 is MDHEN and CDR2 is SYDVKM in the germline V gene. The CDR3 DNA reads TGTGCCAGCAGCCACTTCTCCTTACAGGGGTCCATGAACACTGAAGCTTTCTTT. Its protein is CASSHFSLQGSMNTEAFF.

This clone was picked up one time. This rearrangement joins TRBV28 to TRBJ1-1; D is undetermined. Trimming shortened V by 2 bases and J by 9 bases, and 16 bases separated the two germline ends. The CDR3 runs to 14 residues. CDR1 is MDHEN, CDR2 SYDVKM, per germline. This CDR3 reads CASSLRSPRPQAFF. The CDR3 coding sequence is TGTGCCAGCAGTTTACGGTCTCCCAGGCCTCAAGCTTTCTTT.

The chain employs TRBV30 and TRBJ2-1, with 10 bases aligning to TRBD2. V lost 2 bases, J lost 10 bases, and 11 bases stayed unmatched. CDR1 GTSNPN and CDR2 SVGIG come from the germline V gene (reference sequence). The CDR3 loop spans 15 amino acids. The CDR3 reads CAWSRLAGVQNEQFF. The CDR3 DNA sequence: TGTGCCTGGAGTAGGCTAGCGGGAGTACAAAACGAGCAGTTCTTC.

The chain joins TRBV10-1 to TRBJ1-1; 8 nucleotides agree with TRBD1. The CDR3 consists of 15 residues. The V gene end was trimmed by 6 bases and the J gene end by 4 bases; junction bases not matched to a gene: 10. Germline loops: CDR1 WNHNN, CDR2 SYGVQD (reference sequence). DNA of the CDR3: TGCGCCAGCAGATACCTGCGACAGGGGTCCACTGAAGCTTTCTTT. Translation gives CASRYLRQGSTEAFF.

This rearrangement joins TRBV7-8 to TRBJ1-5, with TRBD1 identical over 12 bases. J was trimmed by 3 bases and V by 5 bases; bases with no gene match: 8. The CDR3 totals 17 residues. Germline CDR1 is SGHVS and CDR2 is FQNEAQ. The CDR3 loop reads CASSPIGTGGHNQPQHF. In nucleotides, the CDR3 is TGTGCCAGCAGCCCGATTGGGACAGGGGGCCACAATCAGCCCCAGCATTTT.

The chain carries TRBV7-3 and TRBJ2-1, with 14 bases identical to TRBD2. The CDR3 sequence is 16 residues long. V gave up 5 bases and J gave up 7 bases; unmatched junction bases: 7. Germline V gene lookup returns CDR1 SGHTA and CDR2 FQGTGA. CDR3: CASSPQGLAGVNEQFF. Written as DNA, the CDR3 is TGTGCCAGCAGCCCCCAGGGACTAGCGGGGGTAAATGAGCAGTTCTTC.

This clone was seen a few times. The gene calls are TRBV19 and TRBJ1-5; D remains unclear. This CDR3 spans 10 amino acids. Germline CDR1 LNHDA, CDR2 SQIVND (reference sequence). Trimming took off 8 bases at V and 7 bases at J, with 6 bases between the two ends. The CDR3 nucleotides are TGTGCCAGTGCGGGGCAGCCCCAGCATTTT. Its translation is CASAGQPQHF.

V is TRBV7-7 and J is TRBJ2-5, with D perhaps TRBD1 (6 bases). V lost 5 bases, J lost 2 bases, and 9 bases lay in between. The CDR3 totals 13 residues. Looked up from germline, CDR1 is SSHAT and CDR2 is FNYEAQ (reference sequence). The CDR3 nucleotides are TGTGCCAGCAGCCGAGACAGGCAAGAGACCCAGTACTTC. It encodes CASSRDRQETQYF.